Detailed here is one T cell receptor delta chain. Germline lookup yields CDR1 GEAIGNYY and CDR2 EKD. The J segment lost 7 bases and the V segment lost 5 bases, leaving 37 bases of the junction unmatched. The CDR3 consists of 25 residues. TCRdb re-identified clones in the RT-PCR reads via CATT. The sample consists of approximately 2,000 delta-chain clones, about 4% of them appearing once. These data come from a study of gamma-delta T cells after stem cell transplantation. The clonotype comes from a human donor. It is not recorded whose cells these are; they may come from a transplant donor. The sample taken for sequencing was gamma-delta T cells. The genes are TRDV2 and TRDJ3; 7 bases are a match to TRDD3. CDR3 bases: TGTGCCTGTGGAACCGTGAGTGGATGGGGGAACCCGCTTCGTTTATCGTCCGGTGACACCCGACAGATGTTTTTC. Amino acids: CACGTVSGWGNPLRLSSGDTRQMFF.